The next 2 T cell receptor beta chains were all read from a single sample in a study of cytomegalovirus exposure and HLA in healthy donors. It was with 60 Vbeta and 13 Jbeta primers that the PCR ran. Some clones are missing from TCRdb's copy, which holds only in-frame ones; the method was immunoSEQ multiplex PCR. Across some 200,000 clones, the top ten clones capture roughly 1.2% of the sample. Material: PBMCs. The receptors were gathered from a girl under 10 years old in good health and CMV-seropositive.

The rearrangement joins TRBV5-1 to TRBJ2-7, with 7 bases matching TRBD1. V lost 0 bases and J lost 1; bases outside the gene matches: 4. The CDR3 is 15 amino acids. Germline assignment: CDR1 SGHRS and CDR2 YFSETQ. The chain's CDR3 is CASSLGTGNSYEQYF. The CDR3 DNA is TGCGCCAGCAGCTTGGGGACAGGCAATTCCTACGAGCAGTACTTC. The full variable domain, its missing parts supplied by reference TRBV5-1 and TRBJ2-7, is KAGVTQTPRYLIKTRGQQVTLSCSPISGHRSVSWYQQTPGQGLQFLFEYFSETQRNKGNFPGRFSGRQFSNSRSEMNVSTLELGDSALYLCASSLGTGNSYEQYFGPGTRLTVT.

The chain has TRBV7-2 and TRBJ2-3; TRBD2 is a possible D gene (5 bases). The CDR3 has 17 residues. Per germline, CDR1 SGHTA and CDR2 FQGNSA. Deletions cut 3 bases from V and 0 bases from J, with 16 bases between. The CDR3 DNA reads as TGTGCCAGCAGCTTGGGAGTGGGGAGCGGAAGCACAGATACGCAGTATTTT. Protein sequence: CASSLGVGSGSTDTQYF.